The clone carrying this TCR beta chain was picked up a small number of times. What it binds is unknown. V was pared by 0 bases and J by 8 bases, with 12 bases between. This CDR3 has 14 amino acids. Germline CDR1 reads SGDLS; CDR2 reads YYNGEE. The data stem from a study of post-analysis software for immune sequencing data. Study-wide points: In patients, TRBV5-6, TRBV5-1 and TRBV20-1 belonged to five TRBV segments found more frequently than in controls.

Sequencing libraries made from TCR beta cDNA carried unique molecular identifiers. Each sample of about 1 to 10 million input T cells yielded about 500,000 cDNA molecules, so each molecule approximated one T cell. From the PCR reads, TCRdb called clonotypes with MiXCR, one entry per CDR3 protein. The data show under 200,000 distinct CDR3 sequences, with about 37% seen just once and approximately 30% held by the top ten. This clonotype originated in a girl under 18 with multiple sclerosis. The chain combines TRBV9 with TRBJ2-1, with TRBD1 as a possible D gene (6 bases). This specimen was blood, taken after autologous hematopoietic stem cell transplantation. The CDR3 nucleotides read TGTGCCAGCAGCGTAGGATCCTCAGGGGATGAGCAGTTCTTC. Residues: CASSVGSSGDEQFF.